This T cell receptor beta chain was found in a study of blood T cell repertoires in COVID-19. Study-wide context: In each case, the material was cDNA or gDNA derived from T cells, B-cell-depleted T cells, or PBMCs.

CDR3 length: 16 amino acids. A single count supports this clone. The data were produced by immunoSEQ multiplex PCR, yet TCRdb's version contains in-frame clones alone and is incomplete. The repertoire holds about 82,000 clones, 70% to 90% seen once, with 18% in the top ten. This chain links TRBV1 with TRBJ2-7; TRBD1 is the table's D call and was not checked against the DNA. TRBV1 is a pseudogene. This TCR was sampled from a man at least 80 years old with active or convalescent COVID-19. The specimen sequenced was peripheral blood. The CDR3 loop is CTSGHLGRQGLPEQYV. CDR3 bases: TGCACCAGCGGACATCTGGGCCGGCAGGGGCTTCCCGAGCAGTACGTC.